Listed here are 30 T cell receptor beta chains from one sample, sequenced in a study of blood T cell repertoires in COVID-19. Data came from immunoSEQ multiplex PCR; TCRdb stores just in-frame clones and leaves some out. The repertoire consists of roughly 130,000 clones, with around 83% occurring once and the leading ten covering 15% to 20%. The specimen was peripheral blood. These receptors came from a woman aged 45-65 years with acute or convalescent COVID-19.

The CDR3 loop is CASSQRGMYGANVLTF. In nucleotides, the CDR3 is TGTGCCAGCAGCCAGAGGGGGATGTATGGGGCCAACGTCCTGACTTTC. The chain recombines TRBV11-2 with TRBJ2-6; tentatively, D is TRBD1 (6 bases). The CDR3 has 16 amino acids. Germline-derived CDR1 and CDR2 are SGHAT and FQNNGV. Trimming took 5 bases from V and 3 from J, leaving 14 bases between them.

The rearrangement joins TRBV7-3 to TRBJ2-1, with TRBD1 as a possible D gene (6 bases). V dropped 2 bases and J dropped 12 bases, with 14 bases sitting between them. This CDR3 has 13 residues. The germline CDR1 and CDR2 sequences are SGHTA and FQGTGA. Written as DNA, the CDR3 is TGTGCCAGCAGCTTAGGGACAACGGGGTGGCAGTTCTTC. Translating it yields CASSLGTTGWQFF.

This chain links TRBV29-1 with TRBJ1-5, with TRBD1 matching over 8 bases. The germline V gene encodes CDR1 SQVTM and CDR2 ANQGSEA. This CDR3 is built from 15 residues. V shed 6 bases and J 1 base; nucleotides not matched to a gene: 8. The CDR3 spells CSVPTGTGSNQPQHF. The CDR3 region has the DNA TGCAGCGTCCCTACCGGGACAGGAAGCAATCAGCCCCAGCATTTT.

This clone was seen only a few times. The chain is built from TRBV11-2 and TRBJ1-6; D is perhaps TRBD1 (5 bases). Trimming stripped 8 bases from V and 10 bases from J, with 21 bases between. Germline assignment: CDR1 SGHAT and CDR2 FQNNGV. The CDR3 contains 15 residues. The CDR3 coding sequence is TGTGCCAGCGCTACCGCCCGGGGGATTGGGTCACCCCTCCACTTT. The encoded protein is CASATARGIGSPLHF.

The rearrangement uses TRBV6-5 and TRBJ1-2, with D perhaps TRBD1 (6 bases). Germline-derived CDR1 and CDR2 are MNHEY and SVGAGI. The CDR3 is 13 amino acids. The V end was cut by 7 bases, the J end by 2 bases, with 11 bases between. CDR3 in DNA: TGTGCCAGCAAGACAGGTCCAAACTATGGCTACACCTTC. Protein: CASKTGPNYGYTF.

The V gene is TRBV6-4, the J gene TRBJ1-2; no reliable D call. The CDR3 contains 15 residues. Germline assignment: CDR1 MRHNA and CDR2 SNTAGT. V dropped 6 bases and J dropped 4 bases, with 18 bases sitting between them. As DNA, the CDR3 is TGTGCCAGCAGGGATGAGGGAAGAGGTGTCTATGGCTACACCTTC. As protein: CASRDEGRGVYGYTF.

The chain combines TRBV29-1 with TRBJ1-4, with TRBD1 as a possible D gene (5 bases). Germline V lookup: CDR1 SQVTM, CDR2 ANQGSEA. Trimming shortened V by 8 bases and J by 7 bases, and 14 bases separated the two germline ends. The CDR3 has 12 residues. The CDR3 coding sequence is TGCAGCATCCGGGGGGGTGGTGAAAAACTGTTTTTT. Residues: CSIRGGGEKLFF.

J is TRBJ2-1 and V is TRBV7-8; perhaps TRBD2 as D (6 bases). The CDR3 runs to 16 residues. Germline V gives CDR1 SGHVS, CDR2 FQNEAQ. The V gene lost 4 bases and the J gene lost 6 bases, with 19 bases spanning the gap. The CDR3 DNA follows: TGTGCCAGCAGCTCCGGAGGGAGGTTTGAGCGCAATGAGCAGTTCTTC. Protein sequence: CASSSGGRFERNEQFF.

This clone was seen only once. The rearrangement uses TRBV5-4 and TRBJ2-1, with D hard to call. Germline-derived CDR1 and CDR2 are SGHNT and YYREEE (reference sequence). The CDR3 consists of 14 residues. The V gene lost 2 bases and the J gene lost 0 bases, with 6 bases spanning the gap. CDR3 in amino acids: CASSFPGSYNEQFF. The CDR3 DNA is TGTGCCAGCAGCTTCCCAGGCTCCTACAATGAGCAGTTCTTC.

This rearrangement joins TRBV3-1 (or the pseudogene TRBV3-2) to TRBJ1-2; 7 bases fit TRBD1. The J segment lost 1 base and the V segment lost 8 bases, leaving 1 base of the junction unmatched. The CDR3 runs to 12 residues. Germline lookup yields CDR1 LGHDT and CDR2 YNNKEL (reference sequence). Written as DNA, the CDR3 is TGTGCCAGCCACAGGGGTAACTATGGCTACACCTTC. Translated: CASHRGNYGYTF.

This clone came up once. The CDR3 DNA sequence: TGCGCCAGCAAGGTCGTTGAGGGTCCCTACGAGCAGTACTTC. Translated: CASKVVEGPYEQYF. The J gene is TRBJ2-7, the V gene TRBV5-1, with a tentative D call TRBD2 (5 bases). V was shortened by 6 bases and J by 2 bases, with 15 bases between the two germline ends. Per the germline V gene, CDR1 is SGHRS and CDR2 is YFSETQ. The length of the CDR3 is 14 residues.

The J gene is TRBJ1-2, the V gene TRBV3-1 (or the pseudogene TRBV3-2); D call uncertain. Germline CDR1 is LGHDT and CDR2 is YNNKEL (reference sequence). The germline V and J ends were trimmed by 0 bases and 7 bases, with 9 bases remaining between them. The CDR3 contains 13 residues. This CDR3 reads CASSQDVLFGYTF. The CDR3 bases are TGTGCCAGCAGCCAAGATGTTCTCTTTGGCTACACCTTC.

V is TRBV19 and J is TRBJ2-1; TRBD1 might be the D (6 bases). CDR3 length: 15 amino acids. Germline-derived CDR1 and CDR2 are LNHDA and SQIVND (reference sequence). Trimming removed 3 bases from V and 4 bases from J, with 13 bases in between. CDR3 sequence reads: CASSMTWDTYNEQFF. CDR3 bases: TGTGCCAGTAGTATGACGTGGGACACGTACAATGAGCAGTTCTTC.

The rearrangement joins TRBV28 to TRBJ1-6; 9 nucleotides align to TRBD1. The germline gives CDR1 MDHEN, CDR2 SYDVKM. V was clipped by 8 bases and J by 0 bases; unmatched bases: 5. This CDR3 is built from 16 residues. CDR3 DNA: TGTGCCAGCTCGGGACAGGGACTCTCCTATAATTCACCCCTCCACTTT. It yields the protein CASSGQGLSYNSPLHF.

The chain has TRBV27 and TRBJ1-3; TRBD1 aligns across 8 bases. Unmatched junction bases numbered 5, after V lost 3 bases and J lost 4 bases. CDR3 length: 15 residues. Per germline, CDR1 MNHEY and CDR2 SMNVEV (reference sequence). The DNA of the CDR3 is TGTGCCAGCAGTTTGCAGGGGGCTGGAGGAAACACCATATATTTT. Translated: CASSLQGAGGNTIYF.

This clone came up once. The V call is TRBV6-6, the J call TRBJ2-7; D uncertain. This CDR3 is 13 amino acids long. The germline CDR1 and CDR2 sequences are MNHNY and SVGAGI (reference sequence). Trimming pared 2 bases from V and 2 bases from J, leaving 7 bases between. The CDR3 DNA reads as TGTGCCAGCAGTTACCCAAACACCTACGAGCAGTACTTC. Amino acid sequence: CASSYPNTYEQYF.

Here the CDR3 reads CASSATQGVNEKLFF. CDR3 bases: TGTGCCAGCAGCGCCACACAGGGTGTGAATGAAAAACTGTTTTTT. The chain couples TRBV9 to TRBJ1-4, with D perhaps matching TRBD1 (6 bases). V lost 3 bases and J lost 5, with 14 bases in between. This CDR3 spans 15 amino acids. Germline CDR1 is SGDLS and CDR2 is YYNGEE.

V usage is TRBV10-3 and J usage is TRBJ1-2, with 7 bases fitting TRBD1. Looked up from germline, CDR1 is ENHRY and CDR2 is SYGVKD. Losses at the gene ends were 7 bases for V and 3 bases for J; bases not matched to a gene: 2. This CDR3 region has 12 residues. The CDR3 bases are TGTGCCATCACCACAGGGGACTATGGCTACACCTTC. This sequence encodes CAITTGDYGYTF.

CDR3 bases: TGTGCCAGCAGTGGGCGGGTCATGAGGAGCTATGGCTACACCTTC. Encoded protein: CASSGRVMRSYGYTF. The chain employs TRBV25-1 and TRBJ1-2, with D uncertain. V was trimmed by 4 bases and J by 4 bases, leaving 16 bases between them. In germline, CDR1 is MGHDK, CDR2 SYGVNS. CDR3 length equals 15 residues.

The CDR3 nucleotides are TGTGCCAGCAGTTTCCAACAGGTGAACACTGAAGCTTTCTTT. Translating it yields CASSFQQVNTEAFF. This chain connects TRBV6-5 to TRBJ1-1, with D possibly being TRBD1 (5 bases). This CDR3 has 14 residues. CDR1 is MNHEY, CDR2 SVGAGI, per germline. The V and J ends lost 4 bases and 0 bases respectively, with 9 bases between them.

This sequence joins TRBV19 and TRBJ1-5; unclear D gene. Germline V gene data show CDR1 as LNHDA and CDR2 as SQIVND (reference sequence). V gave up 6 bases and J gave up 2 bases, with 17 bases separating them. The CDR3 consists of 16 residues. The CDR3 coding sequence is TGTGCCAGTAGCCCTCTCAAAGGCGGAGGCAATCAGCCCCAGCATTTT. Translating gives CASSPLKGGGNQPQHF.

This chain joins TRBV23-1 and TRBJ2-5; no clear D gene. TRBV23-1 is an ORF, and what it does is uncertain. The CDR3 has 16 amino acids. The V end lost 0 bases, the J end lost 1 base, and 12 bases lay between the germline ends. The CDR3 loop is CASSQSRPGLQETQYF. The CDR3 DNA reads as TGCGCCAGCAGTCAATCTCGGCCAGGCCTCCAAGAGACCCAGTACTTC.

The genes are TRBV5-6 and TRBJ2-3; no definite D call. The V and J ends lost 0 bases and 11 bases respectively, with 10 bases between them. CDR1 is SGHDT and CDR2 is YYEEEE in the germline V gene. The CDR3 covers 12 residues. The CDR3 reads CASSLELGWQYF. The CDR3 DNA sequence: TGTGCCAGCAGCTTGGAGCTAGGATGGCAGTATTTT.

V is TRBV6-2 or TRBV6-3 and J is TRBJ2-7; 13 nucleotides align to TRBD2. The V gene end was trimmed by 5 bases and the J gene end by 2 bases; junction bases not matched to a gene: 12. CDR1 is MNHEY, CDR2 SVGEGT, per germline. The CDR3 totals 18 residues. The CDR3 nucleotides are TGTGCCAGCAGTCTGCCGGGACTAGCGGGGAACTCCCCCTACGAGCAGTACTTC. Protein product: CASSLPGLAGNSPYEQYF.

The chain couples TRBV5-1 to TRBJ1-2, with 9 bases lining up with TRBD1. CDR3 length: 13 amino acids. J lost 5 bases, V lost 7 bases, and 6 bases had no gene match. The germline CDR1 and CDR2 sequences are SGHRS and YFSETQ. As DNA, the CDR3 is TGCGCCAGCCAGGGGACAGGGTATTATGGCTACACCTTC. This encodes CASQGTGYYGYTF.

The CDR3 DNA is TGTGCCAGCAGCTTAGGGACAGGGGGCCCCTCCTACAATGAGCAGTTCTTC. Protein sequence: CASSLGTGGPSYNEQFF. V gene TRBV11-3 combines with J gene TRBJ2-1; 11 bases agree with TRBD1. J lost 0 bases, V lost 1 base, and 2 bases had no gene match. From germline, CDR1 is SGHNT and CDR2 YENEEA. This CDR3 region has 17 residues.

This chain connects TRBV30 to TRBJ1-5; no firm D call. This CDR3 spans 13 amino acids. The V and J ends lost 1 base and 0 bases respectively, with 4 bases between them. The germline gives CDR1 GTSNPN, CDR2 SVGIG (reference sequence). DNA of the CDR3: TGTGCCTGGAGTGGCGATAGCAATCAGCCCCAGCATTTT. Protein sequence: CAWSGDSNQPQHF.

This chain links TRBV29-1 with TRBJ1-2; D is uncertain. This CDR3 has 13 residues. Deletions cut 3 bases from V and 1 base from J, with 9 bases between. Germline-derived CDR1 and CDR2 are SQVTM and ANQGSEA. CDR3 loop: CSVDYGLNYGYTF. In nucleotides, the CDR3 is TGCAGCGTTGATTATGGGCTTAACTATGGCTACACCTTC.

This clone showed up just once. The chain's CDR3 is CASSFIDTPLANTGELFF. CDR3 DNA: TGTGCCAGCAGCTTCATCGACACTCCCTTGGCGAACACCGGGGAGCTGTTTTTT. The chain is built from TRBV7-8 and TRBJ2-2; D unresolved. CDR1 and CDR2 from the germline V gene are SGHVS and FQNEAQ. Trimming removed 3 bases at V and 0 bases at J, with 17 bases between. The CDR3 consists of 18 residues. The complete variable domain, with remaining parts taken from reference TRBV7-8 and TRBJ2-2, reads GAGVSQSPRYKVAKRGQDVALRCDPISGHVSLFWYQQALGQGPEFLTYFQNEAQLDKSGLPSDRFFAERPEGSVSTLKIQRTQQEDSAVYLCASSFIDTPLANTGELFFGEGSRLTVL.

The chain recombines TRBV6-6 with TRBJ2-7; 13 nucleotides align to TRBD2. Germline CDR1 is MNHNY and CDR2 is SVGAGI (reference sequence). The length of the CDR3 is 15 residues. The V and J ends lost 6 bases and 2 bases, in that order; junction bases with no gene match: 4. The CDR3 DNA reads TGTGCCAGCAGGAGGACTAGCGGGGGTACCTACGAGCAGTACTTC. Protein product: CASRRTSGGTYEQYF.